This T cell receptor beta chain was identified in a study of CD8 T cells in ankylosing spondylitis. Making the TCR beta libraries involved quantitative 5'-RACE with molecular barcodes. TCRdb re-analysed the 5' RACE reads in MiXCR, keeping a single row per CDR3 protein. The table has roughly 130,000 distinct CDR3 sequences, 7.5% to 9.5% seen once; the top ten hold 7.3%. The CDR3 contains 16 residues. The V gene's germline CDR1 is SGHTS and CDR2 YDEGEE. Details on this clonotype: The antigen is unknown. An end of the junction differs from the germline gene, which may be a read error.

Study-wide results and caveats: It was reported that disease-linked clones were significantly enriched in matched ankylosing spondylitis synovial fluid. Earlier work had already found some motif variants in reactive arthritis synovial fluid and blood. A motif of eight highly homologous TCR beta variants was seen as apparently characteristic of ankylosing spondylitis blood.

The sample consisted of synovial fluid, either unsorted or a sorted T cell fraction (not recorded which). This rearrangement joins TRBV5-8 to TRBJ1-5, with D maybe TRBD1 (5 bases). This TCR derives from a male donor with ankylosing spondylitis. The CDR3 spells CAISSGLLYSNQPQHF. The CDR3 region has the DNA TGTGCCATCAGCTCGGGGCTCCTCTACAGCAATCAGCCCCAGCATTTT.